The rows below give T cell receptor beta chains drawn from one sample of a study of shared clonotypes between healthy human individuals. The repertoire was sequenced with immunoSEQ multiplex PCR; TCRdb's copy has only in-frame clones and lacks some. The sample holds around 88,000 clones, approximately 75% seen once. Sequences were obtained from memory CD8+ T cells sorted from blood. These TCRs come from a man aged 30 to 39 in good health. Each CDR3 is given with its conserved first and last residue. The D gene is left open where the match is weak. Not all rows give a size; the values are once, few, many and, for expanded clones, a class.

NA TRBJ1-1 NA 15 TRBV18 CASSFQGLSGTEAFF TGTGCCAGCTCCTTCCAGGGGCTAAGTGGAACTGAAGCTTTCTTT
TRBD2 TRBJ2-7 NA 13 TRBV25-1 CASLATSPYEQYF TGTGCCAGCTTAGCGACTAGCCCATACGAGCAGTACTTC
NA TRBJ2-2 NA 15 TRBV5-1 CASSLTVGGTGELFF TGCGCCAGCAGCTTGACGGTGGGGGGCACCGGGGAGCTGTTTTTT
NA TRBJ2-7 NA 15 TRBV27 CASSRGGGLLYEQYF TGTGCCAGCAGTCGAGGAGGGGGCCTGCTCTACGAGCAGTACTTC
NA TRBJ2-1 NA 16 TRBV29-1 CSVEVVAEIAYNEQFF TGCAGCGTTGAAGTGGTCGCGGAGATCGCCTACAATGAGCAGTTCTTC
TRBD1 TRBJ2-5 few 14 TRBV13 CASSTRTGQETQYF TGTGCCAGCAGCACTCGGACAGGCCAAGAGACCCAGTACTTC
TRBD1 TRBJ2-6 NA 19 TRBV28 CASSLTDNRGASGANVLTF TGTGCCAGCAGTTTAACGGACAACAGGGGCGCCTCTGGGGCCAACGTCCTGACTTTC
TRBD1 TRBJ2-6 NA 15 TRBV28 CASREGAAGANVLTF TGTGCCAGCAGAGAGGGGGCTGCTGGGGCCAACGTCCTGACTTTC
NA TRBJ1-1 NA 13 TRBV9 CASSVGGDTEAFF TGTGCCAGCAGCGTAGGTGGCGACACTGAAGCTTTCTTT
NA TRBJ2-2 NA 13 TRBV7-9 CASSPVDPGELFF TGTGCCAGCAGCCCCGTTGACCCCGGGGAGCTGTTTTTT